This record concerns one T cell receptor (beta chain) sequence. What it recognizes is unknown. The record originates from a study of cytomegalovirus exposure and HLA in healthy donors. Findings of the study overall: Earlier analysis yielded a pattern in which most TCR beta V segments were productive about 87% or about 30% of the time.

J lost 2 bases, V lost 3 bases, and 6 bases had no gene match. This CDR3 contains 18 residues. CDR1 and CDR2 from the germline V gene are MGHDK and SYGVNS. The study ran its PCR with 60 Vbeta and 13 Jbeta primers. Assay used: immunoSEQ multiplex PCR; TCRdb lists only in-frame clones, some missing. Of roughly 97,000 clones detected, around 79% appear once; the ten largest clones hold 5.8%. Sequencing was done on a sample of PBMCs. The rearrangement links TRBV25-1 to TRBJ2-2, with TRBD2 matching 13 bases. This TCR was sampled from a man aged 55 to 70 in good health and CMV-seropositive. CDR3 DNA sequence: TGTGCCAGCAGTGAGACTAGCGGGGGGATAGTAAACACCGGGGAGCTGTTTTTT. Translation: CASSETSGGIVNTGELFF.